Below, one TCR beta chain is given with its context. Original processing methods: Estimation of nucleated cell counts was performed using reference gene primer amplification. The repertoire was sequenced with immunoSEQ multiplex PCR; TCRdb's copy has only in-frame clones and lacks some. V, J and clone size derive from that table, while D and trimming were established from the DNA sequence. This sample has around 47,000 clones, with around 86% found just once. The data were taken from a study of blood T cell repertoires in COVID-19. Study context: Whether acute or convalescent, the COVID-19 samples came from the United States, Italy and Spain. T cells, B-cell-depleted T cells, or PBMCs supplied cDNA or gDNA.

Germline lookup yields CDR1 SGHVS and CDR2 FQNEAQ. CDR3 length: 14 amino acids. Germline trimming cut 7 bases from V and 1 base from J; bases unmatched to any gene: 3. The chain is built from TRBV7-8 and TRBJ2-5; 10 nucleotides align to TRBD1. Sequencing input: peripheral blood. This TCR derives from a man aged 70 or older with active COVID-19. CDR3 loop: CASTRDRGQETQYF. The CDR3 coding sequence is TGTGCCAGCACACGGGACAGGGGCCAAGAGACCCAGTACTTC. Variable domain in full (rest from reference TRBV7-8 and TRBJ2-5): GAGVSQSPRYKVAKRGQDVALRCDPISGHVSLFWYQQALGQGPEFLTYFQNEAQLDKSGLPSDRFFAERPEGSVSTLKIQRTQQEDSAVYLCASTRDRGQETQYFGPGTRLLVL.